These 2 T cell receptor beta chains were sequenced from one sample in a study of T cell repertoires in cytomegalovirus infection. TCRdb passed the reads through MiXCR, listing each CDR3 protein once. The profile covers roughly 990,000 distinct CDR3 sequences, with approximately 33% appearing a single time and around an eighth taken by the ten largest. Which antigens these TCRs recognize remains unknown. Sample: cultured CD8+ T cells from PBMCs, taken from culture after CMV antigen stimulation. The receptor set was obtained from a human donor in good health (CMV status not recorded). Some clones in this sample may be carry-over from other donors' samples.

The chain joins TRBV7-6 to TRBJ2-2; maybe TRBD2 (7 bases). V was shortened by 0 bases and J by 7 bases, with 18 bases between the two germline ends. CDR1 is SGHVS, CDR2 FNYEAQ, per germline. This CDR3 spans 17 amino acids. CDR3 sequence (DNA): TGTGCCAGCAGCTTAGCCCTTGGAGGGGGGGCTAGCGGGGAGCTGTTTTTT. Encoded protein: CASSLALGGGASGELFF. The variable domain in full, with the rest retrieved from reference TRBV7-6 and TRBJ2-2, is GAGVSQSPRYKVTKRGQDVALRCDPISGHVSLYWYRQALGQGPEFLTYFNYEAQQDKSGLPNDRFSAERPEGSISTLTIQRTEQRDSAMYRCASSLALGGGASGELFFGEGSRLTVL.

The rearrangement links TRBV20-1 to TRBJ1-5; D is possibly TRBD1 (6 bases). V shed 5 bases and J shed 4 bases, with 15 bases lying between them. This CDR3 region has 14 residues. Germline V CDR1 and CDR2: DFQATT, SNEGSKA (reference sequence). In DNA, the CDR3 is TGCAGTGCTGGACAGAACCCTCGGAATCAGCCCCAGCATTTT. Residues: CSAGQNPRNQPQHF.